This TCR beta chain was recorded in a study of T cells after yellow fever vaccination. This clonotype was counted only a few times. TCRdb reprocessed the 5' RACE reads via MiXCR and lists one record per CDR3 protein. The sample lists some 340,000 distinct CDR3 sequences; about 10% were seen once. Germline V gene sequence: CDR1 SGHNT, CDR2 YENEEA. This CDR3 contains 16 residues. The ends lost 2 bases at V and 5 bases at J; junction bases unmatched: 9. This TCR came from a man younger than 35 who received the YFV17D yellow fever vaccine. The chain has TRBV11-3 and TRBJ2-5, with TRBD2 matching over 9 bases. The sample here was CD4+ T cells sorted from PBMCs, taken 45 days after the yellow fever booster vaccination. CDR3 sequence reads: CASSLRSGRSGETQYF. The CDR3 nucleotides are TGTGCCAGCAGCTTAAGGAGCGGGAGGAGCGGGGAGACCCAGTACTTC.